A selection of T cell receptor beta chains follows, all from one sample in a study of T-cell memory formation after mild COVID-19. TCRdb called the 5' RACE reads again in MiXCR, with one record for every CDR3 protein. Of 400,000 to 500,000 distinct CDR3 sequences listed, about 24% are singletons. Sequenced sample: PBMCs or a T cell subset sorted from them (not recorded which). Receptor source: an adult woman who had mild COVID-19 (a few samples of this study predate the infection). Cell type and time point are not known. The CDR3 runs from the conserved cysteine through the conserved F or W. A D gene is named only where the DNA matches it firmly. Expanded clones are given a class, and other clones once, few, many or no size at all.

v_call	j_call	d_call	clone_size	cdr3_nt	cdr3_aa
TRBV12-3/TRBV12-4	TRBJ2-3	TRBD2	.	TGTGCCAGCAGCGGACTAGCGGGAGGGCCCGGAGATACGCAGTATTTT	CASSGLAGGPGDTQYF
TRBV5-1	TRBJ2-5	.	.	TGCGCCAGCAGCCCCCCTTCGGGAGATGTCCAAGAGACCCAGTACTTC	CASSPPSGDVQETQYF
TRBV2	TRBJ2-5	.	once	TGTGCCAGCAGTGAATTCGAGGGCCAGTACTTC	CASSEFEGQYF
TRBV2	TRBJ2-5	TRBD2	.	TGTGCCAGCAGTGGCGGCGGGGGAGAGACCCAGTACTTC	CASSGGGGETQYF
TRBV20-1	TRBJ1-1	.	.	TGCAGTGCTAGTGGGTCAGCTGAAGCTTTCTTT	CSASGSAEAFF
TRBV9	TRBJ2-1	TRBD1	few	TGTGCCAGCAGCCCAGACAGGGGAACAGCGTACAATGAGCAGTTCTTC	CASSPDRGTAYNEQFF
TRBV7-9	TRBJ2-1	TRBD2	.	TGTGCCAGCGGGGCTCCGGGAGGGCCGGGGGATGAGCAGTTCTTC	CASGAPGGPGDEQFF
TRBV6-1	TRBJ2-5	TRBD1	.	TGTGCCAGCAGTGGGCGGTACAGGGGTTTGAATAGCCCAACCAGAGCGCAAGAGACCCAGTACTTC	CASSGRYRGLNSPTRAQETQYF
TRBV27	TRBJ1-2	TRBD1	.	TGTGCCAGCAGTCCCTCGGGACAGGGGTTTGGCTACACCTTC	CASSPSGQGFGYTF
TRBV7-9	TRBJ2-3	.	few	TGTGCCAGCAACTGGGGCACAGATACGCAGTATTTT	CASNWGTDTQYF
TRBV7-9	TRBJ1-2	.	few	TGTGCCACCGAACAGGGTCCTAACTATGGCTACACCTTC	CATEQGPNYGYTF
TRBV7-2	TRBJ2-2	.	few	TGTGCCAGCACCATCTACGGCGGGAACACCGGGGAGCTGTTTTTT	CASTIYGGNTGELFF
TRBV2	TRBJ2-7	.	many	TGTGCCAGCACCTTACTTACCTACGAGCAGTACTTC	CASTLLTYEQYF
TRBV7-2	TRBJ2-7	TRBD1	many	TGTGCCAGCAGCTTTGGGGCAGGGGGCTACGAGCAGTACTTC	CASSFGAGGYEQYF
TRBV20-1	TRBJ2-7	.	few	TGCAGTGCTGCGGGACATTTCGAGCAGTACTTC	CSAAGHFEQYF
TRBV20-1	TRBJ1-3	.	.	TGCAGTGCTAAGGACAGCCGCTCTGGAAACACCATATATTTT	CSAKDSRSGNTIYF
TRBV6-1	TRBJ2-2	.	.	TGTGCCAGCGCCTACGGTGTGACCGGGGAGCTGTTTTTT	CASAYGVTGELFF
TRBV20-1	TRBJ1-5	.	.	TGCAGTGCTAGTGGTGGGGTCGGTAGCAATCAGCCCCAGCATTTT	CSASGGVGSNQPQHF
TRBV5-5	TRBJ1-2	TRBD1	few	TGTGCCAGCAGCTTTGACAGGGCCAACTATGGCTACACCTTC	CASSFDRANYGYTF
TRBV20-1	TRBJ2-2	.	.	TGCAGTGCTAGAGACCCGAGGAATAAGAATCCCGGGGAGCTGTTTTTT	CSARDPRNKNPGELFF
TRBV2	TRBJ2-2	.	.	TGTGCCAGCAGTGAGCGAATCACCGGGGAGCTGTTTTTT	CASSERITGELFF
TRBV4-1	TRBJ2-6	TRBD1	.	TGCGCCAGCAGCCAGGGGGGACAGGGTAGCTCTGGGGCCAACGTCCTGACTTTC	CASSQGGQGSSGANVLTF
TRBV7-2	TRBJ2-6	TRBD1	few	TGTGCCAGCAGCGCAACTGCCGGGACAGCTGGGGCCAACGTCCTGACTTTC	CASSATAGTAGANVLTF
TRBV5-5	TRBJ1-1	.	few	TGTGCCAGCAGCCGACCGTTGGGGGCGAGCACTGAAGCTTTCTTT	CASSRPLGASTEAFF
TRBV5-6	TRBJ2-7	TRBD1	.	TGTGCCAGCCGCTACAGGGGGCGCGGGGTCTACGAGCAGTACTTC	CASRYRGRGVYEQYF
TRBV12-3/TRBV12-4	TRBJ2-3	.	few	TGTGCCAGCACCCTTGGGAGAGCTACAGATACGCAGTATTTT	CASTLGRATDTQYF
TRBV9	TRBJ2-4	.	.	TGTGCCAGCAGCCCCTCGGGGGGCAGTGGATCCGAAAACATTCAGTACTTC	CASSPSGGSGSENIQYF
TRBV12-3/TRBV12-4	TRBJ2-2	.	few	TGTGCCAGCAGTTATCGTGGCGGACTCACCGGGGAGCTGTTTTTT	CASSYRGGLTGELFF
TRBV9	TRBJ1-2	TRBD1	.	TGTGCCAGCAGAACCGGGACAGGGGCTGGCTACACCTTC	CASRTGTGAGYTF
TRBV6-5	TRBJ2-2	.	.	TGTGCCAGCAGTTACTCGACACGGGGGTCGTTAGCCGGGGAGCTGTTTTTT	CASSYSTRGSLAGELFF